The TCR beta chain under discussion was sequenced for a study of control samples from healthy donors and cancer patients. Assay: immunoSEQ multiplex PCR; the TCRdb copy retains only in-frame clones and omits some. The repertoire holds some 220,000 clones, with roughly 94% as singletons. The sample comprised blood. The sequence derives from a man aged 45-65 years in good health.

The CDR3, as DNA: TGTGCCAGCAACCCGAACCCCCGATCCTACAATGAGCAGTTCTTC. The encoded protein is CASNPNPRSYNEQFF. The chain is built from TRBV9 and TRBJ2-1, with no clear D. This CDR3 region has 15 residues. Germline CDR1 reads SGDLS; CDR2 reads YYNGEE. Trimming removed 6 bases from V and 1 base from J, with 14 bases in between. The full variable domain, completed using reference TRBV9 and TRBJ2-1, is DSGVTQTPKHLITATGQRVTLRCSPRSGDLSVYWYQQSLDQGLQFLIQYYNGEERAKGNILERFSAQQFPDLHSELNLSSLELGDSALYFCASNPNPRSYNEQFFGPGTRLTVL.